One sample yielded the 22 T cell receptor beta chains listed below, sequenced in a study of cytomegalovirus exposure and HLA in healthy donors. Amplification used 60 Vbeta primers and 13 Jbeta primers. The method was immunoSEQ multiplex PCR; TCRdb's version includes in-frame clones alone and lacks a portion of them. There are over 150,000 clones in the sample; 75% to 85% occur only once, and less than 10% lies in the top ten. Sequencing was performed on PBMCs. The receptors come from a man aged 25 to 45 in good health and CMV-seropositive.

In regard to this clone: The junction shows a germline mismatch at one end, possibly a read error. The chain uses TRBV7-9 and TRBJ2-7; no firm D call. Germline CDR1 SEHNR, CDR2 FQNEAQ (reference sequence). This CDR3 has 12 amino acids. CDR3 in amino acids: CSSSLIADEQYF. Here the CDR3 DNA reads TGTTCCAGCAGCTTAATTGCGGACGAGCAGTACTTC.

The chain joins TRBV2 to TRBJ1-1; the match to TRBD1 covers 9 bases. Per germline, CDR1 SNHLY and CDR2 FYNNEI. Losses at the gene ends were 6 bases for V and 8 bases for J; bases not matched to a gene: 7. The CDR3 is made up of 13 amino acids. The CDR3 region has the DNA TGTGCCAGCAGCGACCTTGGGACAGGGGAAGCTTTCTTT. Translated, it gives CASSDLGTGEAFF.

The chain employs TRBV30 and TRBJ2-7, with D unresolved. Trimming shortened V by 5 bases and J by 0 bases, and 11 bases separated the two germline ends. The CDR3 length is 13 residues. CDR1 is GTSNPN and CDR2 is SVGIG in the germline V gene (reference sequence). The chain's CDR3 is CAWVGFNSYEQYF. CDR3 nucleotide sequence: TGTGCCTGGGTGGGCTTCAACTCCTACGAGCAGTACTTC.

Here the CDR3 reads CASSEYPGLAGGRGEQFF. In DNA form, the CDR3 reads TGTGCCAGCAGTGAATATCCGGGACTAGCGGGAGGAAGGGGAGAGCAGTTCTTC. This chain connects TRBV6-1 to TRBJ2-1, with 15 nucleotides matching TRBD2. This CDR3 is built from 18 residues. Germline CDR1 reads MNHNS; CDR2 reads SASEGT. The trim removed 2 bases at V and 10 bases at J, leaving 12 bases unmatched.

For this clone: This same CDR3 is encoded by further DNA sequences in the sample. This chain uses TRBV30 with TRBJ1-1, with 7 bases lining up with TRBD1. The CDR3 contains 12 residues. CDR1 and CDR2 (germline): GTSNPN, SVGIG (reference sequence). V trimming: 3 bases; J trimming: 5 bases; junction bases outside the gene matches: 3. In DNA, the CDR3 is TGTGCCTGGAGGGCAGGGGGGACTGAAGCTTTCTTT. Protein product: CAWRAGGTEAFF.

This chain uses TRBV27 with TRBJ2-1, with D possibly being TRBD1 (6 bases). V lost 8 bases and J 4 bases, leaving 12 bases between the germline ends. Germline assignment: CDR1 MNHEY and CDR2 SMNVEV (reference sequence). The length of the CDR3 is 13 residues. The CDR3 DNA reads TGTGCCAGCGCGGTCAGGGGATACAATGAGCAGTTCTTC. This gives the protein CASAVRGYNEQFF.

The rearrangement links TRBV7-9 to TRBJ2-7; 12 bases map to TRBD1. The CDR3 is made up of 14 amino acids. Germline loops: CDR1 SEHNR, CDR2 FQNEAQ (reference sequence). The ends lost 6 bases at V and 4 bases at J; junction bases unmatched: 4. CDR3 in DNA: TGTGCCAGCAGGTTGGGACAGGGGGCGTACGAGCAGTACTTC. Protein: CASRLGQGAYEQYF. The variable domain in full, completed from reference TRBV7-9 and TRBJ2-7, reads DTGVSQNPRHKITKRGQNVTFRCDPISEHNRLYWYRQTLGQGPEFLTYFQNEAQLEKSRLLSDRFSAERPKGSFSTLEIQRTEQGDSAMYLCASRLGQGAYEQYFGPGTRLTVT.

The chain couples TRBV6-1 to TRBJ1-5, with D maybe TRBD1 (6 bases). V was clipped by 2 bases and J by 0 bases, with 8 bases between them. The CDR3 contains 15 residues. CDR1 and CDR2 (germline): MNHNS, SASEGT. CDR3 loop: CASSERGYSNQPQHF. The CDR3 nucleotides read TGTGCCAGCAGTGAAAGGGGGTATAGCAATCAGCCCCAGCATTTT.

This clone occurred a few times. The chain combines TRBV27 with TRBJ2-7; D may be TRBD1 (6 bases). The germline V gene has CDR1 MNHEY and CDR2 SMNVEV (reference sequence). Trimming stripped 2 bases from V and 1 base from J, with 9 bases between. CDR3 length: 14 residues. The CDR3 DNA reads TGTGCCAGCAGTTTAAGGGACACTTCCTACGAGCAGTACTTC. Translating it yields CASSLRDTSYEQYF.

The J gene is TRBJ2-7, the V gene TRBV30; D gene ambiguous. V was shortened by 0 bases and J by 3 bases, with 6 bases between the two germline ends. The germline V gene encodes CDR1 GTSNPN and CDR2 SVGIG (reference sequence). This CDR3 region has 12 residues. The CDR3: CAWSVNGYEQYF. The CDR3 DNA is TGTGCCTGGAGTGTAAACGGCTACGAGCAGTACTTC.

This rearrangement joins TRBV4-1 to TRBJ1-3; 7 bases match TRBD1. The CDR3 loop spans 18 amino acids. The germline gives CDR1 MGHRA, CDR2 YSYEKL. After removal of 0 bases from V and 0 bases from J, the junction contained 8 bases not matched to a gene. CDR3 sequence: CASSQEWSGGPSGNTIYF. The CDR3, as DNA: TGCGCCAGCAGCCAAGAGTGGTCAGGGGGTCCCTCTGGAAACACCATATATTTT.

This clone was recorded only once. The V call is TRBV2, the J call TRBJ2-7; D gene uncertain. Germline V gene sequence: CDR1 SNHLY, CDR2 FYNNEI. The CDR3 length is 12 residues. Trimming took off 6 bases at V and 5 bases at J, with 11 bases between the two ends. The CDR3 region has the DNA TGTGCCAGCAGGGCCGACTCGGACGAGCAGTACTTC. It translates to CASRADSDEQYF.

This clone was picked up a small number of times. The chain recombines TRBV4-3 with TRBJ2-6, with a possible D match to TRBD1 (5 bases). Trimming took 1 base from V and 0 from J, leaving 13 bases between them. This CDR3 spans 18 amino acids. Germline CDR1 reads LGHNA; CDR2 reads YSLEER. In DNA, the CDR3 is TGCGCCAGCAGCCAAGGGGGCCAGTCACGCTCTGGGGCCAACGTCCTGACTTTC. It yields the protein CASSQGGQSRSGANVLTF.

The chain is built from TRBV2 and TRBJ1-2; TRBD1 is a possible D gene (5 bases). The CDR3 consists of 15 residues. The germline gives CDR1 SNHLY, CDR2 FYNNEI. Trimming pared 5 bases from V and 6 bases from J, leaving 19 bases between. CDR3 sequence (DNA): TGTGCCAGCAGTTCCCCGGGACTCCTGGACGATGGCTACACCTTC. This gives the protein CASSSPGLLDDGYTF.

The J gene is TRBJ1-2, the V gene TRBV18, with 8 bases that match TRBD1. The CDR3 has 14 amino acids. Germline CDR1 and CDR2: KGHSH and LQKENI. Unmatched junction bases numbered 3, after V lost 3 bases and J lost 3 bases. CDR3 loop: CASSPAGGDYGYTF. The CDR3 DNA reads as TGTGCCAGCTCACCGGCAGGGGGCGACTATGGCTACACCTTC.

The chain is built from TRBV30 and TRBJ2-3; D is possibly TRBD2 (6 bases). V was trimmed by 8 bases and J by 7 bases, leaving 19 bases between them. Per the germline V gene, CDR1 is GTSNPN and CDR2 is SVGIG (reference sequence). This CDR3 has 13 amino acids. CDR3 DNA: TGTGCCGGCACGGAGGGCCTGTGGAATACGCAGTATTTT. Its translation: CAGTEGLWNTQYF. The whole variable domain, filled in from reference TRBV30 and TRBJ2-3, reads SQTIHQWPATLVQPVGSPLSLECTVEGTSNPNLYWYRQAAGRGLQLLFYSVGIGQISSEVPQNLSASRPQDRQFILSSKKLLLSDSGFYLCAGTEGLWNTQYFGPGTRLTVL.

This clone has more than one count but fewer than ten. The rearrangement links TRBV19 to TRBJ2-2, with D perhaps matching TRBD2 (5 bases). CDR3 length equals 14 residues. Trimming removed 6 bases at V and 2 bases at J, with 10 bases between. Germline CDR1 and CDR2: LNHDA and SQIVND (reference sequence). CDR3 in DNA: TGTGCCAGTAGCAATCTAGCTAACACCGGGGAGCTGTTTTTT. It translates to CASSNLANTGELFF.

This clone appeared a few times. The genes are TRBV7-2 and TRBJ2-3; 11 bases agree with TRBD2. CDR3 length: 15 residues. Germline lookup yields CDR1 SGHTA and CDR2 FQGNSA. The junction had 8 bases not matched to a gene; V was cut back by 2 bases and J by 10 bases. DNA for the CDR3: TGTGCCAGCAGCTTATCTCTAGCGGGGGGCGTGGCGCAGTATTTT. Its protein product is CASSLSLAGGVAQYF.

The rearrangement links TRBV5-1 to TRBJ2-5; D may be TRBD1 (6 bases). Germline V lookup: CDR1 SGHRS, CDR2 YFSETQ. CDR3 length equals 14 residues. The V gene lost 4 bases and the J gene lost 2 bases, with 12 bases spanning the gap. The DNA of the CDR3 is TGCGCCAGCAGCCCAGGGGTCGTGCAAGAGACCCAGTACTTC. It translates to CASSPGVVQETQYF.

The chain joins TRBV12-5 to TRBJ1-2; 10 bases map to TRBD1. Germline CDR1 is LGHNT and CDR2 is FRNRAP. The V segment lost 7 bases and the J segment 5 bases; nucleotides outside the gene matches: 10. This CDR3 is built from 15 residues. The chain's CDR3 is CASAFGDRGGYGYTF. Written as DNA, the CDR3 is TGTGCTAGTGCTTTTGGGGACAGGGGTGGGTATGGCTACACCTTC.

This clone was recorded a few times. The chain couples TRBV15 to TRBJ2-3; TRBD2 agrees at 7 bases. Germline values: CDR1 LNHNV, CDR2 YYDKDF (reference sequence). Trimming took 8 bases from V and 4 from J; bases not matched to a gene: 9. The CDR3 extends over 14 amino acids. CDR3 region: CATGVRGGSDTQYF. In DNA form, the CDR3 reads TGTGCCACCGGGGTCCGCGGGGGTTCAGATACGCAGTATTTT.

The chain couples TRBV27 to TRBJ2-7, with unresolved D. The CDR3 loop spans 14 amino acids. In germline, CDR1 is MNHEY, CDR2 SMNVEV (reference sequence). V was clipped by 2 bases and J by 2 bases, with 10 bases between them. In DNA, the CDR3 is TGTGCCAGCAGTTTAGGGCCTTTGACCTACGAGCAGTACTTC. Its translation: CASSLGPLTYEQYF.